Following are 8 T cell receptor beta chains from one sample sequenced in a study of blood T cell repertoires in COVID-19 (dated by TCRdb to about 2020). Preparation of the library involved the immunoSEQ multiplex PCR assay. TCRdb re-hosts the immuneACCESS table, in-frame sequences only. Its copies lack some clones; in the studies checked, an unresolved V gene accounts for under half of them, and the cause for the rest is not known. The sample records roughly 78,000 clones, around 86% of which are singletons. Less than 2.5% of the sample rests with the top ten. Sequencing was done on a sample of peripheral blood. These receptors all come from a woman aged 60-75 years with acute or convalescent COVID-19.

V gene TRBV9 combines with J gene TRBJ2-7; TRBD1 matches at 7 bases. V was clipped by 5 bases and J by 4 bases; unmatched bases: 6. This CDR3 has 13 amino acids. Per germline, CDR1 SGDLS and CDR2 YYNGEE. This CDR3 is CASSTGDPYEQYF. The CDR3 bases are TGTGCCAGCAGTACAGGGGACCCTTACGAGCAGTACTTC.

The rearrangement uses TRBV2 and TRBJ2-7; D remains ambiguous. CDR3 length equals 11 residues. The germline gives CDR1 SNHLY, CDR2 FYNNEI. Trimming removed 5 bases from V and 5 bases from J, with 7 bases in between. The CDR3 region has the DNA TGTGCCAGCAGTCTTCTCCACGAGCAGTACTTC. It specifies CASSLLHEQYF.

J is TRBJ2-7 and V is TRBV12-3 or TRBV12-4; TRBD2 is a possible D gene (6 bases). V shed 8 bases and J shed 5 bases, with 16 bases lying between them. The CDR3 length is 13 residues. CDR3 protein: CASSLRGLDEQYF. DNA for the CDR3: TGTGCCAGCTCCTTGCGGGGATTGGACGAGCAGTACTTC.

Concerning this clone itself: It is unclear where the CDR3 begins or ends on the DNA, so no DNA is shown, and the CDR3 is as TCRdb lists it. The CDR3 sequence is CASSVGPGHNTDTQYF. V is TRBV9 and J is TRBJ2-3; the table's D call, TRBD1, has no DNA check behind it. The CDR3 totals 16 residues, both ends included. CDR1 SGDLS and CDR2 YYNGEE come from the germline V gene.

The CDR3 protein is CASSVGSWAGELFF. DNA of the CDR3: TGTGCCAGTAGTGTAGGGAGTTGGGCCGGGGAGCTGTTTTTT. This chain joins TRBV19 and TRBJ2-2, with a weak D call TRBD2 (5 bases). The CDR3 contains 14 residues. Trimming pared 5 bases from V and 6 bases from J, leaving 13 bases between. Germline V gene data show CDR1 as LNHDA and CDR2 as SQIVND (reference sequence).

This clone was found once. This chain links TRBV7-9 with TRBJ1-1, with D tentatively TRBD1 (5 bases). V was trimmed by 1 base and J by 5 bases, leaving 11 bases between them. CDR1 and CDR2 (germline): SEHNR, FQNEAQ (reference sequence). This CDR3 has 14 residues. The CDR3 region has the DNA TGTGCCAGCAGCTTAGATCCAGGGAGGACTGAAGCTTTCTTT. This translates into CASSLDPGRTEAFF.

The chain has TRBV9 and TRBJ2-3, with D possibly matching TRBD1 (5 bases). V lost 0 bases and J lost 4, with 12 bases in between. Germline loops: CDR1 SGDLS, CDR2 YYNGEE. This CDR3 spans 15 amino acids. The CDR3 region has the DNA TGTGCCAGCAGCGTAGGGGGCGCGTTTGCAGATACGCAGTATTTT. It specifies CASSVGGAFADTQYF. Together with reference TRBV9 and TRBJ2-3, the CDR3 gives the full variable domain: DSGVTQTPKHLITATGQRVTLRCSPRSGDLSVYWYQQSLDQGLQFLIQYYNGEERAKGNILERFSAQQFPDLHSELNLSSLELGDSALYFCASSVGGAFADTQYFGPGTRLTVL.

This CDR3 is CATRDRGSYNEQFF. CDR3 sequence (DNA): TGTGCCACCCGGGACAGGGGATCCTACAATGAGCAGTTCTTC. The chain links TRBV24-1 to TRBJ2-1, with 10 bases matching TRBD1. Germline assignment: CDR1 KGHDR and CDR2 SFDVKD. J was trimmed by 1 base and V by 9 bases; bases with no gene match: 2. This CDR3 has 14 amino acids.